The entry that follows covers one T cell receptor (beta chain) sequence. Its antigen is not known. CDR3 size: 15 residues. Germline assignment: CDR1 MNHNS and CDR2 SASEGT. Trimming took 3 bases from V and 2 from J, leaving 14 bases between them. The data derive from a study of identifying expanded T cells in peripheral blood. Whole-study findings and limits: Over two and four weeks, about 15 and 19 clones changed, versus 1.2 between replicates. Variance in clone template counts between approximately two-week samples significantly increased with total template count across all healthy donors.

No infections or other immune events were documented during collection. The assay was immunoSEQ multiplex PCR, and TCRdb's table has in-frame clones only and misses some. The sample yields about 91,000 clones, 85% to 90% seen once. This receptor was taken from a person between 18 and 75 years old in good health. The chain joins TRBV6-1 to TRBJ2-7; perhaps TRBD1 as D (6 bases). Sequenced material: blood. The CDR3 sequence: CASSEEQGRTYEQYF. CDR3 coding DNA: TGTGCCAGCAGTGAGGAACAGGGAAGGACCTACGAGCAGTACTTC.